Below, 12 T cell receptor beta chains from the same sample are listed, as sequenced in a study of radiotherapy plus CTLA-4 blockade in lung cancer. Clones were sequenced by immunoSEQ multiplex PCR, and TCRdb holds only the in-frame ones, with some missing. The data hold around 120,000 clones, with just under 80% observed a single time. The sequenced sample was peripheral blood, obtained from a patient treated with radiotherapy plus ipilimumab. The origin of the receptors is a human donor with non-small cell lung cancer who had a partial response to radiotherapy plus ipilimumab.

The CDR3 reads CASSNPGLAGGTFEGLHEQYV. The CDR3 DNA sequence: TGTGCCAGCAGTAACCCAGGACTAGCGGGAGGCACGTTCGAGGGTCTACACGAGCAGTACGTC. This chain connects TRBV28 to TRBJ2-7; 14 bases align to TRBD2. Germline CDR1 is MDHEN and CDR2 is SYDVKM. The length of the CDR3 is 21 residues. J lost 5 bases, V lost 5 bases, and 23 bases had no gene match.

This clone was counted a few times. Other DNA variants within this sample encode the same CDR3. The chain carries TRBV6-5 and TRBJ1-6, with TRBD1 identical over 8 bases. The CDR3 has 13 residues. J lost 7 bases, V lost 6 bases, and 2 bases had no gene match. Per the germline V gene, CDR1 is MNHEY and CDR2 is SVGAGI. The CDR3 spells CASRTGVNSPLHF. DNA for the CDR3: TGTGCCAGCAGGACAGGGGTGAATTCACCCCTCCACTTT.

The CDR3 region is CASSLGQANEKLFF. The CDR3 DNA sequence: TGTGCCAGCAGCTTGGGACAGGCTAATGAAAAACTGTTTTTT. The V and J genes are TRBV5-4 and TRBJ1-4, with D tentatively TRBD1 (6 bases). This CDR3 contains 14 residues. CDR1 is SGHNT, CDR2 YYREEE, per germline (reference sequence). V was clipped by 0 bases and J by 3 bases, with 6 bases between them.

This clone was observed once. CDR3 in DNA: TGTGCCAGCAGTAACCACCGGACAGGGAACTATGGCTACACCTTC. Protein sequence: CASSNHRTGNYGYTF. The chain couples TRBV27 to TRBJ1-2; TRBD1 matches 8 bases. The CDR3 sequence is 15 residues long. Trimming removed 5 bases from V and 2 bases from J; junction bases left unmatched: 7. In germline, CDR1 is MNHEY, CDR2 SMNVEV (reference sequence).

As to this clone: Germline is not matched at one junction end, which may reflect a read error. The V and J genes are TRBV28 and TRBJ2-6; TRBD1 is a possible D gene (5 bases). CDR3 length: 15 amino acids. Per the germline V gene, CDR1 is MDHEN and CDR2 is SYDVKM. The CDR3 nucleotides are TGTGCCAGCAGTTTCACAGACTCTGGGGCCAACGTCCTGGCTTTC. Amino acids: CASSFTDSGANVLAF.

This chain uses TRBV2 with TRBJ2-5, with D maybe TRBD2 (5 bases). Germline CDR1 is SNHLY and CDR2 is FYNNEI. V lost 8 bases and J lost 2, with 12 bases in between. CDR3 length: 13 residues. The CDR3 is CASGRQFQETQYF. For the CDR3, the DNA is TGTGCCAGCGGGAGACAATTTCAAGAGACCCAGTACTTC.

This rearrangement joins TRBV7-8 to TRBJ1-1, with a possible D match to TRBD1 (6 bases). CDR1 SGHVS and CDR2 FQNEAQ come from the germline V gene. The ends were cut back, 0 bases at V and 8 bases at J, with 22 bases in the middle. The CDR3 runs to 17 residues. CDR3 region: CASSLAPPGARGEEAFF. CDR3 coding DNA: TGTGCCAGCAGCTTAGCGCCCCCGGGGGCGCGGGGGGAAGAAGCTTTCTTT.

The CDR3 sequence: CASSIVGVAGAAGGELFF. The CDR3 nucleotides are TGTGCCAGTAGTATAGTCGGGGTGGCGGGAGCGGCTGGCGGGGAGCTGTTTTTT. V and J are TRBV19 and TRBJ2-2; TRBD2 matches at 7 bases. With 1 base clipped from V and 7 bases from J, the junction kept 15 bases outside the gene matches. The V gene's germline CDR1 is LNHDA and CDR2 SQIVND (reference sequence). The CDR3 spans 18 residues.

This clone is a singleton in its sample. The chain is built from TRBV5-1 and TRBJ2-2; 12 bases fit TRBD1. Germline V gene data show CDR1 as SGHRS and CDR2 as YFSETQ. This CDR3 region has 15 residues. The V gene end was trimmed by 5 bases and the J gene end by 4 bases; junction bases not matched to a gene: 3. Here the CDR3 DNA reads TGCGCCAGCAGGGCGGGACAGGGGGCCACCGGGGAGCTGTTTTTT. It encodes CASRAGQGATGELFF. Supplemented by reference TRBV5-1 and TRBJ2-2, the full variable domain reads KAGVTQTPRYLIKTRGQQVTLSCSPISGHRSVSWYQQTPGQGLQFLFEYFSETQRNKGNFPGRFSGRQFSNSRSEMNVSTLELGDSALYLCASRAGQGATGELFFGEGSRLTVL.

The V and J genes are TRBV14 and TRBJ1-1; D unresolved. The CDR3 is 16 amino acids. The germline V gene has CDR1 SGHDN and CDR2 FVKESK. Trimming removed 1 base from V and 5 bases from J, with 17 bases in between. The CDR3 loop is CASSQGPLRQVTEAFF. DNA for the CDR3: TGTGCCAGCAGCCAAGGCCCCCTTCGGCAGGTGACTGAAGCTTTCTTT. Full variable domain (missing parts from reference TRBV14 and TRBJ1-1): EAGVTQFPSHSVIEKGQTVTLRCDPISGHDNLYWYRRVMGKEIKFLLHFVKESKQDESGMPNNRFLAERTGGTYSTLKVQPAELEDSGVYFCASSQGPLRQVTEAFFGQGTRLTVV.

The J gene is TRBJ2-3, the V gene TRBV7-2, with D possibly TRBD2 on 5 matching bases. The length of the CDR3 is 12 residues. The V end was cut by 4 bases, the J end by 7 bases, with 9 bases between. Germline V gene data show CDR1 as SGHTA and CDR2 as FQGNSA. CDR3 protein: CASSSLANTQYF. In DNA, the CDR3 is TGTGCCAGCAGCTCCTTAGCGAATACGCAGTATTTT.

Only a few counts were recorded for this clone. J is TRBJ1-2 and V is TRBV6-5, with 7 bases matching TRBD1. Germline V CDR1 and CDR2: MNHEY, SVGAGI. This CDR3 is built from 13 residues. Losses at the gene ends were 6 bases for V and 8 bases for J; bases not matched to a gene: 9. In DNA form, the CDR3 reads TGTGCCAGCAGGGTCACAGGGGCCTACGGCTACACCTTC. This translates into CASRVTGAYGYTF.